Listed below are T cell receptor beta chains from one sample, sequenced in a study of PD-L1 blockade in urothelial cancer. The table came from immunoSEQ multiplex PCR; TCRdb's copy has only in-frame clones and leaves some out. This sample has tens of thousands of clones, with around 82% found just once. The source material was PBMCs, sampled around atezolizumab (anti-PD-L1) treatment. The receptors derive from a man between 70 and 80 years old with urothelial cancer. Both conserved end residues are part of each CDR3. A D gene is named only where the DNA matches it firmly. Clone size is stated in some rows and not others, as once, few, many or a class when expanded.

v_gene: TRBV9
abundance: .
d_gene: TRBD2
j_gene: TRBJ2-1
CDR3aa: CASSASGKSYNEQFF
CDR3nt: TGTGCCAGCAGCGCCAGCGGGAAGTCCTACAATGAGCAGTTCTTC

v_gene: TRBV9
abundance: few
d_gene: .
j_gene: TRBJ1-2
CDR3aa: CASSVGGGNYGYTF
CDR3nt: TGTGCCAGCAGCGTAGGTGGAGGGAACTATGGCTACACCTTC

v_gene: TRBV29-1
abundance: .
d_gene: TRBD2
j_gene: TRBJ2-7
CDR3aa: CSAGGPTSGRGEQYF
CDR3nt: TGCAGCGCCGGAGGTCCGACTAGCGGGAGGGGGGAGCAGTACTTC

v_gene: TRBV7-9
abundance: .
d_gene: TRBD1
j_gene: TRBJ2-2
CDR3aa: CATKGQGDTGELFF
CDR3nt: TGTGCCACGAAGGGACAGGGGGACACCGGGGAGCTGTTTTTT

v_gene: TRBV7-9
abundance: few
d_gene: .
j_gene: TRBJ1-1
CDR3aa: CASSLGLPGNTEAFF
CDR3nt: TGTGCCAGCAGCTTAGGCCTCCCAGGGAACACTGAAGCTTTCTTT

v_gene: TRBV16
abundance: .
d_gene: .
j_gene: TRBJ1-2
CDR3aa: CASSQFGAVNYGYTF
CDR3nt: TGTGCCAGCAGCCAATTTGGTGCAGTTAACTATGGCTACACCTTC

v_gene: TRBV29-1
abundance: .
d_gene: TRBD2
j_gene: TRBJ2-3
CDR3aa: CSVELGSGGITDTQYF
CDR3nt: TGCAGCGTTGAGTTGGGTAGCGGGGGCATCACAGATACGCAGTATTTT

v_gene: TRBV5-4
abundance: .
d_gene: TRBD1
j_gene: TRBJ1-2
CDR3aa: CASSIPTGDYGYTF
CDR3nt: TGTGCCAGCAGCATCCCGACAGGGGACTATGGCTACACCTTC

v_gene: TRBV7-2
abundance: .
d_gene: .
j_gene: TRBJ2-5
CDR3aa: CASSPLGIQETQYF
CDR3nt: TGTGCCAGCAGCCCTCTCGGGATCCAAGAGACCCAGTACTTC

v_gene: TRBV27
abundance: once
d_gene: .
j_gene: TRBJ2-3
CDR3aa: CASRRGDTDTQYF
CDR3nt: TGTGCCAGCCGGCGGGGAGACACAGATACGCAGTATTTT

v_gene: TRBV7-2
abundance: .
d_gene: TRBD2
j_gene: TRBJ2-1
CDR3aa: CASSLRREGLNEQFF
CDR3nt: TGTGCCAGCAGCTTAAGGCGGGAGGGGTTGAATGAGCAGTTCTTC

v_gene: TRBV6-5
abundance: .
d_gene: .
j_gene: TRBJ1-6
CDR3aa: CASSYGPGRDNSPLHF
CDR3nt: TGTGCCAGCAGTTACGGGCCCGGTCGAGATAATTCACCCCTCCACTTT